What follows is one T cell receptor beta chain and its context. The sample originates from a study of blood T cell repertoires in COVID-19. The overall study: Both acute and convalescent COVID-19 samples were obtained from the United States, Italy and Spain. PBMCs, B-cell-depleted T cells, or T cells provided the cDNA or gDNA that made up the material.

Per the authors' pipeline: Researchers report that nucleated cell counts were estimated from reference gene primer amplification. TCRdb keeps only in-frame clones here, not all; method: immunoSEQ multiplex PCR. The DNA gave D and trimming, while V, J and clone size come from that table. The data show 65,000 to 85,000 clones, roughly nine tenths seen once. The CDR3 loop spans 16 amino acids. Looked up from germline, CDR1 is PRHDT and CDR2 is FYEKMQ (reference sequence). The J segment lost 4 bases and the V segment lost 5 bases, leaving 6 bases of the junction unmatched. The origin of this receptor is a man over 45 with active COVID-19. The specimen sequenced was peripheral blood. The J gene is TRBJ2-2, the V gene TRBV13; TRBD2 matches 11 bases. The CDR3 sequence is CASSELAGDRTGELFF. DNA for the CDR3: TGTGCCAGCAGCGAACTAGCGGGGGACCGCACCGGGGAGCTGTTTTTT.